This TCR beta chain was recovered during a study of Ad26.COV2.S vaccination and SARS-CoV-2 variants. The study's findings and limits: Non-spike TCR breadth showed similarity between vaccine and placebo recipients. Vaccine recipients had higher spike-specific TCR breadth than placebo recipients.

Treatment denoted: roughly 18 received Ad26.COV2.S at low or high dose, single or two shots; about 5 received placebo; per-sample allocation not given. Day 63 after the first vaccine or placebo injection was the time point for sampling. Vaccination used an Ad26 vector expressing Wuhan-strain SARS-CoV-2 spike. This clone was recorded only once. The antigen is not known. Germline V gene lookup returns CDR1 SNHLY and CDR2 FYNNEI. Deletions cut 4 bases from V and 0 bases from J, with 12 bases between. The CDR3 sequence is 15 residues long. Clones were sequenced by immunoSEQ multiplex PCR, and TCRdb holds only the in-frame ones, with some missing. The sample shows roughly 350,000 clones, 75% to 90% of them seen only once.

Sequences were derived from peripheral blood, sampled in a trial of Ad26.COV2.S vaccine versus placebo. The rearrangement links TRBV2 to TRBJ1-1; no reliable D call. This clonotype was sampled from a person aged 18-60 years who received the Ad26.COV2.S COVID-19 vaccine or a placebo. The CDR3 protein is CASSAHSGLNTEAFF. CDR3 nucleotides: TGTGCCAGCAGTGCCCATTCGGGGTTGAACACTGAAGCTTTCTTT. Variable domain in full (rest from reference TRBV2 and TRBJ1-1): EPEVTQTPSHQVTQMGQEVILRCVPISNHLYFYWYRQILGQKVEFLVSFYNNEISEKSEIFDDQFSVERPDGSNFTLKIRSTKLEDSAMYFCASSAHSGLNTEAFFGQGTRLTVV.